This T cell receptor (beta chain) was documented in a study of blood T cell repertoires in COVID-19. On the study more broadly: Material from acute and convalescent COVID-19 was sourced from the United States, Italy and Spain. Sample material is recorded as cDNA or gDNA derived from T cells, B-cell-depleted T cells, or PBMCs.

In the authors' methods: Amplification with reference gene primers provided the estimates of nucleated cell counts. The data were produced by immunoSEQ multiplex PCR, yet TCRdb's version contains in-frame clones alone and is incomplete. That table is the source of V, J and clone size, and D and trimming were worked out from the DNA. This sample has 110,000 or so clones, with approximately 86% found just once. This TCR was recovered from a human donor in a cohort sampled during active COVID-19. Sequencing used peripheral blood.

As DNA, the CDR3 is TGTGCCAGCAGCCGCGGACTAGCGGGAGGTAATGAGCAGTTCTTC. This translates into CASSRGLAGGNEQFF. The rearrangement links TRBV6-5 to TRBJ2-1, with TRBD2 matching over 14 bases. Per the germline V gene, CDR1 is MNHEY and CDR2 is SVGAGI. The ends lost 6 bases at V and 7 bases at J; junction bases unmatched: 5. This CDR3 is built from 15 residues.